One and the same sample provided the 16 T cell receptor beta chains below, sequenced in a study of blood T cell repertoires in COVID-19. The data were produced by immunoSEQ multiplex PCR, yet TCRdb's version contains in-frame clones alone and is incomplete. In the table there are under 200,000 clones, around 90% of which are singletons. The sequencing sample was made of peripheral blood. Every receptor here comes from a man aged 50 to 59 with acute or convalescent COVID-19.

The CDR3 sequence is CASSQSGRRNEQFF. The DNA of the CDR3 is TGTGCCAGCAGCCAAAGCGGGAGGAGGAATGAGCAGTTCTTC. The rearrangement links TRBV3-1 (or the pseudogene TRBV3-2) to TRBJ2-1; 9 nucleotides line up with TRBD2. The CDR3 totals 14 residues. V was clipped by 2 bases and J by 7 bases; unmatched bases: 3. CDR1 and CDR2 (germline): LGHDT, YNNKEL (reference sequence).

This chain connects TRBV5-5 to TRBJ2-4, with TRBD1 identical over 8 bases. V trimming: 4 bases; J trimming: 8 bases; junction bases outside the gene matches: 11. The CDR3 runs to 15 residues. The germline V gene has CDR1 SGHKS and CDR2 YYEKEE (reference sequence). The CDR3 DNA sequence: TGTGCCAGCAGCCACTTCGACAGGGGCGAGTACATTCAGTACTTC. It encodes CASSHFDRGEYIQYF.

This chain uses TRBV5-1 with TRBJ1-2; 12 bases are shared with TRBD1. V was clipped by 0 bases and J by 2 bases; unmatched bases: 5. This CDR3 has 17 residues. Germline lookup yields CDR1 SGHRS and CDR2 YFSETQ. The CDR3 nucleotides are TGCGCCAGCAGCTTGGGTGGGACAGGGGGCGCGAACTATGGCTACACCTTC. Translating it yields CASSLGGTGGANYGYTF.

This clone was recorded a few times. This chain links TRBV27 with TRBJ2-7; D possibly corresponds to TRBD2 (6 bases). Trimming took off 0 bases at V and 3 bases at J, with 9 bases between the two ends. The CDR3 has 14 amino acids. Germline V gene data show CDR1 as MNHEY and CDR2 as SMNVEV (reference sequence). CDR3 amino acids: CASSLSGGSYEQYF. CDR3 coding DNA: TGTGCCAGCAGTTTATCGGGGGGAAGCTACGAGCAGTACTTC.

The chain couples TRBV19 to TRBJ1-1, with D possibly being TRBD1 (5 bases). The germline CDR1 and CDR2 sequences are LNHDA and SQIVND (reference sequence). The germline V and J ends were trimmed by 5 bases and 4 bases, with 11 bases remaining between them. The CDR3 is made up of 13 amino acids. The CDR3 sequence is CASSPGVFTEAFF. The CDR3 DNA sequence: TGTGCCAGTAGTCCGGGGGTATTCACTGAAGCTTTCTTT.

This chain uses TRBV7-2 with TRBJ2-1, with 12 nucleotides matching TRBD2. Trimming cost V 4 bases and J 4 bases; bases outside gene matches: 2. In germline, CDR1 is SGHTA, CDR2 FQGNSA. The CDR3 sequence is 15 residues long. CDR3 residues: CASSSGLAGYNEQFF. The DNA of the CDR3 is TGTGCCAGCAGCTCAGGACTAGCGGGGTACAATGAGCAGTTCTTC. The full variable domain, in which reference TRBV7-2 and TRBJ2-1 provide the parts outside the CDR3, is GAGVSQSPSNKVTEKGKDVELRCDPISGHTALYWYRQSLGQGLEFLIYFQGNSAPDKSGLPSDRFSAERTGGSVSTLTIQRTQQEDSAVYLCASSSGLAGYNEQFFGPGTRLTVL.

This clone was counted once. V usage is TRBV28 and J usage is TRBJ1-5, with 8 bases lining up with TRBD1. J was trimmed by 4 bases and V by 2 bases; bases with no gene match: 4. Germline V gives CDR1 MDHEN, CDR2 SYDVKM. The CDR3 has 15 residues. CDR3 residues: CASSLPGGRNQPQHF. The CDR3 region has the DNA TGTGCCAGCAGTTTACCAGGGGGCAGGAATCAGCCCCAGCATTTT.

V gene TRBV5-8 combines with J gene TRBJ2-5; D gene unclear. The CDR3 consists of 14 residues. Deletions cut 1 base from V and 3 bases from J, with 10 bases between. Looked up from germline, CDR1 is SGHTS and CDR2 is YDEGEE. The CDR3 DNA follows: TGTGCCAGCAGCTTGTCCCCGCAGGAAGAGACCCAGTACTTC. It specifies CASSLSPQEETQYF.

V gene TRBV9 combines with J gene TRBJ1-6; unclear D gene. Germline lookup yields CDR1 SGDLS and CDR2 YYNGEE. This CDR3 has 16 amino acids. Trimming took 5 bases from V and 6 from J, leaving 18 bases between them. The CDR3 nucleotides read TGTGCCAGCAGTGCTTCTAACTTGAGTCCTAATTCACCCCTCCACTTT. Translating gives CASSASNLSPNSPLHF.

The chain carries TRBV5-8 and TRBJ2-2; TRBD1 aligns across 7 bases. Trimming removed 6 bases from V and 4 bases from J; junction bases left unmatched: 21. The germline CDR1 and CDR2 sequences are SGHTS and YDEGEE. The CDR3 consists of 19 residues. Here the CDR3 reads CASTAEDRFLLGATGELFF. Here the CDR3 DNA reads TGTGCCAGCACCGCGGAGGACAGGTTCCTTTTAGGAGCCACCGGGGAGCTGTTTTTT.

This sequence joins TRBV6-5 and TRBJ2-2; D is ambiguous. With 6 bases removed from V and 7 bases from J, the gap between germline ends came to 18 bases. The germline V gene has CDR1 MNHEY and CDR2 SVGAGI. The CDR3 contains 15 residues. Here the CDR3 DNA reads TGTGCCAGCAGGACGGCAGGTGATGAGATCGGGGAGCTGTTTTTT. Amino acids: CASRTAGDEIGELFF.

The CDR3 reads CASSPGANEKLFF. CDR3 nucleotide sequence: TGTGCCAGCAGCCCGGGAGCTAATGAAAAACTGTTTTTT. The chain carries TRBV27 and TRBJ1-4; D ambiguous. Germline V gene lookup returns CDR1 MNHEY and CDR2 SMNVEV (reference sequence). This CDR3 has 13 residues. Trimming took off 6 bases at V and 3 bases at J, with 8 bases between the two ends.

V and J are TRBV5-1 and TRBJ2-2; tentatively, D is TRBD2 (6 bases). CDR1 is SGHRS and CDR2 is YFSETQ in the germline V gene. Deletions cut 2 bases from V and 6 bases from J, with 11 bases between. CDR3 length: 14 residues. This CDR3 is CASSFSREAGELFF. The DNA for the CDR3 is TGCGCCAGCAGCTTCAGCAGGGAGGCCGGGGAGCTGTTTTTT.

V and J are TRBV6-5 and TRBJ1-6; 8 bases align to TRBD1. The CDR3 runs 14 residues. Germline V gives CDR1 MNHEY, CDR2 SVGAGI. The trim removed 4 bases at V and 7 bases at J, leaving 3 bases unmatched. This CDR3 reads CASSSDRGNSPLHF. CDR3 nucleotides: TGTGCCAGCAGTTCCGACAGGGGAAATTCACCCCTCCACTTT.

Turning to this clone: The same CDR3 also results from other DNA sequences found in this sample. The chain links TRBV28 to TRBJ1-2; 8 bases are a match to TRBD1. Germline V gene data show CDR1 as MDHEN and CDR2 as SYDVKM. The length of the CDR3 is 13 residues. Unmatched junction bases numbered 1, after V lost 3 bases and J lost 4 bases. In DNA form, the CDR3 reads TGTGCCAGCAGTTTTGGACAGGGCTATGGCTACACCTTC. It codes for CASSFGQGYGYTF.

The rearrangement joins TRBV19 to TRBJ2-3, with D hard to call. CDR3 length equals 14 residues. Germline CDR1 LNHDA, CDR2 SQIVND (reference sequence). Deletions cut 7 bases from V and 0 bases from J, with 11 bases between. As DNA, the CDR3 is TGTGCCAGTACACGAGGTACTAGCACAGATACGCAGTATTTT. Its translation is CASTRGTSTDTQYF.